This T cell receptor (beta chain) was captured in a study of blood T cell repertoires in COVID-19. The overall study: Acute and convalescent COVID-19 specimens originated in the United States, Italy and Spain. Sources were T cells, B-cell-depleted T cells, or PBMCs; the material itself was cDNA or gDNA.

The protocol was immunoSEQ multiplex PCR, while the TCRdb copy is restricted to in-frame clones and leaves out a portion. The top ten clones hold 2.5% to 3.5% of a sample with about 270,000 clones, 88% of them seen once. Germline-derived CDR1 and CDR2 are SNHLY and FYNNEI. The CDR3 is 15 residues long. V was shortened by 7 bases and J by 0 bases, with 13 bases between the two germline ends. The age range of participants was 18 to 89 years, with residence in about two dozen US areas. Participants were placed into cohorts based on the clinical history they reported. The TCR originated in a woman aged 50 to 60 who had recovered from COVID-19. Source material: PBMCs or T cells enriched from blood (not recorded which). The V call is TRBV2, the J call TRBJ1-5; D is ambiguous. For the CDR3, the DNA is TGTGCCAGCACCCGGGAGAAGGATAGCAATCAGCCCCAGCATTTT. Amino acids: CASTREKDSNQPQHF.